The rows below give T cell receptor beta chains drawn from one sample of a study of CD8 T cells in Susac syndrome. From the immunoSEQ multiplex PCR reads, TCRdb called clonotypes with MiXCR, one entry per CDR3 protein. The sample yields some 210,000 distinct CDR3 sequences, 94% seen once. What was sequenced was CD4+ T cells from PBMCs. The receptors come from a human donor with Susac syndrome. Both conserved end residues are part of each CDR3. The order of the fields is clone size, J gene, V gene, D gene, CDR3 DNA, CDR3 protein. D genes are given only for firm matches. Size is omitted from some rows. Given values are once, few, many or a class for expanded clones.

.,TRBJ1-1,TRBV29-1,.,TGCAGCGTTGGGGGGGGCCCTGAAGCTTTCTTT,CSVGGGPEAFF
.,TRBJ2-1,TRBV20-1,TRBD2,TGCAGCGCCACAATAGCGGGGGGCCATACCTACAATGAGCAGTTCTTC,CSATIAGGHTYNEQFF
.,TRBJ1-2,TRBV13,TRBD1,TGTGCCAGCAGCCTTGACAGGGGAAGGGGCTACACCTTC,CASSLDRGRGYTF
few,TRBJ1-2,TRBV4-1,.,TGCGCCAGCAGCCAAGTATCAGGGGCTAACTATGGCTACACCTTC,CASSQVSGANYGYTF
.,TRBJ2-3,TRBV9,TRBD2,TGTGCCAGCAGCGTAGGATCTAGCGGCTTCACAGATACGCAGTATTTT,CASSVGSSGFTDTQYF
.,TRBJ2-7,TRBV2,.,TGTGCCAGCAGTGAAGATCCCTACGAGCAGTACTTC,CASSEDPYEQYF
once,TRBJ2-6,TRBV6-2/TRBV6-3,TRBD1,TGTGCCAGCAGTGGGGACAGGGGAAACTCTGGGGCCAACGTCCTGACTTTC,CASSGDRGNSGANVLTF
.,TRBJ2-7,TRBV6-2/TRBV6-3,TRBD2,TGTGCCAGCAGTCCCGACCGGGGACTAGCGGACTCCTACGAGCAGTACTTC,CASSPDRGLADSYEQYF
.,TRBJ1-4,TRBV20-1,.,TGCAGTGCCAAGATGGGAGCTAATGAAAAACTGTTTTTT,CSAKMGANEKLFF
.,TRBJ1-5,TRBV20-1,.,TGCAGTGCTAGAGACGGCGGGGGGAAAGGGGGCAATCAGCCCCAGCATTTT,CSARDGGGKGGNQPQHF
.,TRBJ2-5,TRBV10-3,TRBD2,TGTGCCACCGTATCCGGGACTAGCGGGGAGACCCAGTACTTC,CATVSGTSGETQYF
.,TRBJ1-1,TRBV5-4,.,TGTGCCAGCAGCCCCCCTCTGGGATTGAACACTGAAGCTTTCTTT,CASSPPLGLNTEAFF
few,TRBJ2-5,TRBV18,.,TGTGCCAGCTCACCGTCAGGGAAAGAGACCCAGTACTTC,CASSPSGKETQYF
.,TRBJ1-1,TRBV29-1,.,TGCAGCTCCCGACAGACCCCGAACACTGAAGCTTTCTTT,CSSRQTPNTEAFF
.,TRBJ2-1,TRBV5-1,.,TGCGCCAGCAGTCCCGGGAGCCATGAGCAGTTCTTC,CASSPGSHEQFF
.,TRBJ1-2,TRBV20-1,.,TGCAGTGCTAGAGATCACGGTCGACTCGACTATGGCTACACCTTC,CSARDHGRLDYGYTF
.,TRBJ2-1,TRBV30,.,TGTGCCTGGAGCGGACTCCACCAAATTGGTGAGCAGTTCTTC,CAWSGLHQIGEQFF
.,TRBJ1-6,TRBV30,.,TGTGCCTACTCCGGGGGGCCCATTAATTCACCCCTCCACTTT,CAYSGGPINSPLHF
.,TRBJ1-4,TRBV20-1,TRBD1,TGCAGTGCCCGGGACAGCTATAATGAAAAACTGTTTTTT,CSARDSYNEKLFF
.,TRBJ2-7,TRBV15,.,TGTGCCACCAGCAGAGATGAGGGGTACGAGCAGTACTTC,CATSRDEGYEQYF
few,TRBJ1-1,TRBV6-5,.,TGTGCCAGCACTGGGACCGGGGCTGAAGCTTTCTTT,CASTGTGAEAFF
.,TRBJ2-2,TRBV4-1,TRBD1,TGCGCCAGCACCCAAGGGGGACAGGGGACGCGGAACACCGGGGAGCTGTTTTTT,CASTQGGQGTRNTGELFF
.,TRBJ2-7,TRBV5-6,.,TGTGCCAGCAGCGCGAGTCCCAACGCCTACGAGCAGTACTTC,CASSASPNAYEQYF
.,TRBJ1-2,TRBV30,.,TGTGCCTGGAGTCGGTCTAACTATGGCTACACCTTC,CAWSRSNYGYTF
.,TRBJ2-1,TRBV3-1,TRBD2,TGTGCCAGCAGCCAGACTAGCGGGGGGGCAAATGAGCAGTTCTTC,CASSQTSGGANEQFF
.,TRBJ2-7,TRBV7-8,.,TGTGCCAGCAGCTTAGACGGCACGAGCTACGAGCAGTACTTC,CASSLDGTSYEQYF
.,TRBJ2-5,TRBV20-1,.,TGCAGTGCTAGAATTCAGGGGCAACAAGAGACCCAGTACTTC,CSARIQGQQETQYF
.,TRBJ2-5,TRBV29-1,.,TGCAGCGTTCAAGTTGGGGAGACCCAGTACTTC,CSVQVGETQYF
.,TRBJ1-2,TRBV2,.,TGTGCCAGCAGACAGGGTTCCTATGGCTACACCTTC,CASRQGSYGYTF
.,TRBJ2-2,TRBV7-2,.,TGTGCCAGCAGCCAGCTCCTGGGTGTGACCGGGGAGCTGTTTTTT,CASSQLLGVTGELFF
few,TRBJ2-5,TRBV19,TRBD1,TGTGCCAGTAGTATCGGGACAGCGCAAGAGACCCAGTACTTC,CASSIGTAQETQYF
.,TRBJ1-6,TRBV20-1,.,TGCAGTGCTAGTAGGCAGAGCTCCTATAATTCACCCCTCCACTTT,CSASRQSSYNSPLHF
.,TRBJ1-1,TRBV20-1,TRBD1,TGCAGTGCGGGGACAGGGGGGGACACTGAAGCTTTCTTT,CSAGTGGDTEAFF
.,TRBJ1-1,TRBV6-2/TRBV6-3,TRBD1,TGTGCCAGCAGCTCAACCGGGACAGCGTTGTCTGAAGCTTTCTTT,CASSSTGTALSEAFF
.,TRBJ1-1,TRBV29-1,TRBD1,TGCAGCGTTGGGGACAGGGGCCGGGGAGCTTTCTTT,CSVGDRGRGAFF
once,TRBJ2-1,TRBV29-1,.,TGCAGCGGCCTGTGGATTTCAGCCTACAATGAGCAGTTCTTC,CSGLWISAYNEQFF
.,TRBJ1-5,TRBV6-2/TRBV6-3,.,TGTGCCAGCAGGGTGGACAGTCGCCCTCAGCCCCAGCATTTT,CASRVDSRPQPQHF
.,TRBJ2-4,TRBV12-3/TRBV12-4,.,TGTGCCAGCAGTTTGGGGGGGCTGGAAAACATTCAGTACTTC,CASSLGGLENIQYF
.,TRBJ2-7,TRBV20-1,.,TGCAGTGTTAGGAAGGAACACGGGGCGGCCTACGAGCAGTACTTC,CSVRKEHGAAYEQYF
.,TRBJ1-2,TRBV25-1,TRBD1,TGTGCCAGCAATCTGGGACAGGGGGCTGGCTACACCTTC,CASNLGQGAGYTF
.,TRBJ1-6,TRBV30,.,TGTGCCTGGAAGTCGGGGAGAGATAATTCACCCCTCCACTTT,CAWKSGRDNSPLHF
.,TRBJ1-1,TRBV10-3,.,TGTGCCATCAGCCCGGGGGACCGTTCGAACACTGAAGCTTTCTTT,CAISPGDRSNTEAFF
.,TRBJ1-2,TRBV18,TRBD1,TGTGCCAGCTCACCCCAGACAGGGTATGAATTAGGCTACACCTTC,CASSPQTGYELGYTF
.,TRBJ2-7,TRBV10-3,TRBD1,TGTGCCATCAGCGGACAGGGAATACGCGAGCAGTACTTC,CAISGQGIREQYF
.,TRBJ1-2,TRBV7-9,.,TGTGCCAGCAGTTTAGGACAGACCTATGGCTACACCTTC,CASSLGQTYGYTF
.,TRBJ2-3,TRBV29-1,.,TGCAGCGTGACTCGCACAGATACGCAGTATTTT,CSVTRTDTQYF
.,TRBJ2-1,TRBV6-5,.,TGTGCCAGCAGGGCGATAGGGGGGCTTTACAATGAGCAGTTCTTC,CASRAIGGLYNEQFF
.,TRBJ2-1,TRBV6-2/TRBV6-3,TRBD2,TGTGCCAGCAGTTATACTTCTAGCGGGGGGCGTTACAATGAGCAGTTCTTC,CASSYTSSGGRYNEQFF